One and the same sample provided the 29 T cell receptor beta chains below, sequenced in a study of OX40 agonist ivuxolimab in advanced cancers. Library preparation used the immunoSEQ multiplex PCR assay. Drawn from immuneACCESS, this table holds only the in-frame rearrangements with V and J called that TCRdb kept. Clones are partly lost; checked studies trace under half to an unresolved V gene and leave the rest unexplained. The sample contains about 69,000 clones, around 87% of them found a single time. Less than 3% of the sample goes to the ten largest clones. Here the sequenced sample was CD4+ or CD8+ T cells sorted from blood, taken in a trial of the OX40 agonist ivuxolimab. The receptors stem from an adult with an advanced solid tumor such as melanoma, head and neck, liver or kidney cancer.

The sample holds one count of this clone. The rearrangement links TRBV9 to TRBJ2-3; TRBD1 matches 8 bases. CDR3 length: 16 amino acids. The germline V gene has CDR1 SGDLS and CDR2 YYNGEE. The junction had 10 bases not matched to a gene; V was cut back by 3 bases and J by 4 bases. The CDR3 DNA sequence: TGTGCCAGCAGCGCCTTCGACAGGGGTATCGCAGATACGCAGTATTTT. It encodes CASSAFDRGIADTQYF.

The CDR3 DNA reads as TGTGCCAGCAGCCAAAGTCGGGGGGGCGAGCAGTACTTC. This translates into CASSQSRGGEQYF. The V and J genes are TRBV7-2 and TRBJ2-7; 8 nucleotides agree with TRBD2. The CDR3 covers 13 residues. CDR1 and CDR2 from the germline V gene are SGHTA and FQGNSA. Unmatched junction bases numbered 6, after V lost 5 bases and J lost 6 bases.

This chain joins TRBV2 and TRBJ2-7; D remains unclear. V was cut by 4 bases and J by 0 bases, with 10 bases left in between. This CDR3 spans 14 amino acids. Germline V lookup: CDR1 SNHLY, CDR2 FYNNEI. CDR3 sequence reads: CASSGGRYSYEQYF. The CDR3 DNA reads as TGTGCCAGCAGTGGCGGACGGTACTCCTACGAGCAGTACTTC.

This chain joins TRBV11-3 and TRBJ2-5; possibly TRBD1 for D (5 bases). The last part of the DNA fits TRBJ2-7 better; the J call may be wrong. CDR1 is SGHNT, CDR2 YENEEA, per germline. CDR3 size: 14 residues. The CDR3 loop reads CASSLIPGPYEQYF. For the CDR3, the DNA is TGTGCCAGCAGCTTAATACCAGGGCCCTACGAGCAGTACTTC.

This clone was found once. The rearrangement uses TRBV5-4 and TRBJ1-2; D unclear. The germline CDR1 and CDR2 sequences are SGHNT and YYREEE (reference sequence). With 0 bases removed from V and 4 bases from J, the gap between germline ends came to 19 bases. The CDR3 runs 17 residues. The CDR3 DNA reads as TGTGCCAGCAGCTTGGCCACCGCGGGGTCCGGAGGCTATGGCTACACCTTC. This sequence encodes CASSLATAGSGGYGYTF.

The chain is built from TRBV2 and TRBJ2-6, with TRBD2 identical over 10 bases. The J segment lost 4 bases and the V segment lost 4 bases, leaving 19 bases of the junction unmatched. Germline assignment: CDR1 SNHLY and CDR2 FYNNEI. This CDR3 is 21 amino acids long. The CDR3 DNA sequence: TGTGCCAGCAGTGTCAGGTCTAGCGGGGGCGCTAGGATATCCGGGGCCAACGTCCTGACTTTC. Its protein is CASSVRSSGGARISGANVLTF.

The chain carries TRBV19 and TRBJ1-4; D is perhaps TRBD1 (5 bases). CDR1 is LNHDA and CDR2 is SQIVND in the germline V gene (reference sequence). V gave up 4 bases and J gave up 0 bases, with 27 bases separating them. This CDR3 region has 21 residues. CDR3: CASSTLTSSLGRGSTNEKLFF. The CDR3 region has the DNA TGTGCCAGTAGTACCCTTACCTCCTCATTGGGGCGCGGATCAACTAATGAAAAACTGTTTTTT.

J is TRBJ1-6 and V is TRBV11-2; D remains unclear. Germline CDR1 is SGHAT and CDR2 is FQNNGV. CDR3 length: 14 amino acids. V was cut by 5 bases and J by 6 bases, with 11 bases left in between. As DNA, the CDR3 is TGTGCCAGCAGCGCGAGACGGGGTAATTCACCCCTCCACTTT. The encoded protein is CASSARRGNSPLHF.

V is TRBV7-6 and J is TRBJ2-5; D call uncertain. Germline V CDR1 and CDR2: SGHVS, FNYEAQ. Trimming cost V 0 bases and J 6 bases, with 2 bases left between them. The CDR3 consists of 11 residues. This CDR3 is CASSLAQTQYF. Written as DNA, the CDR3 is TGTGCCAGCAGCTTAGCCCAGACCCAGTACTTC.

The chain couples TRBV11-3 to TRBJ1-2; 9 bases agree with TRBD1. The junction had 4 bases not matched to a gene; V was cut back by 4 bases and J by 7 bases. The CDR3 runs 13 residues. Germline V gene sequence: CDR1 SGHNT, CDR2 YENEEA. The CDR3 nucleotides read TGTGCCAGCAGCTATGGACAGGGGTCTGGCTACACCTTC. Translation: CASSYGQGSGYTF.

This clone was counted a single time. The chain has TRBV2 and TRBJ2-4; D is undetermined. Germline V gene lookup returns CDR1 SNHLY and CDR2 FYNNEI. The V and J ends lost 1 base and 4 bases respectively, with 17 bases between them. There are 17 residues in the CDR3. The CDR3 DNA is TGTGCCAGCAGTGAAGATGTCAGCACACCGACAAAAAACATTCAGTACTTC. Amino acids: CASSEDVSTPTKNIQYF.

This chain connects TRBV7-2 to TRBJ1-2; 7 positions agree with TRBD1. V dropped 5 bases and J dropped 5; count of bases not matched to a gene: 11. Germline assignment: CDR1 SGHTA and CDR2 FQGNSA. The CDR3 runs 15 residues. The CDR3 region has the DNA TGTGCCAGCAGCCGGACAGGACAACTCTCGTATGGCTACACCTTC. It yields the protein CASSRTGQLSYGYTF.

The rearrangement links TRBV19 to TRBJ1-1; D may be TRBD1 (5 bases). V lost 9 bases and J lost 3, with 17 bases in between. CDR3 length equals 14 residues. In germline, CDR1 is LNHDA, CDR2 SQIVND (reference sequence). Here the CDR3 reads CASEPRGGYTEAFF. CDR3 coding DNA: TGTGCCAGCGAACCTCGCGGGGGTTACACTGAAGCTTTCTTT.

The V call is TRBV6-1, the J call TRBJ1-1; maybe TRBD1 (5 bases). This CDR3 is built from 14 residues. The ends were cut back, 4 bases at V and 1 base at J, with 10 bases in the middle. Germline lookup yields CDR1 MNHNS and CDR2 SASEGT. CDR3 protein: CASSARDPNTEAFF. Here the CDR3 DNA reads TGTGCCAGCAGTGCGCGGGACCCGAACACTGAAGCTTTCTTT.

The J gene is TRBJ2-7, the V gene TRBV4-1, with TRBD1 matching over 9 bases. The V gene end was trimmed by 4 bases and the J gene end by 1 base; junction bases not matched to a gene: 11. The germline gives CDR1 MGHRA, CDR2 YSYEKL. The CDR3 runs 17 residues. The CDR3, as DNA: TGCGCCAGCAGCCGAGACTTCCGGGACAGGGATTCCTACGAGCAGTACTTC. Residues: CASSRDFRDRDSYEQYF.

The chain couples TRBV5-1 to TRBJ2-3, with 7 bases identical to TRBD1. J lost 1 base, V lost 7 bases, and 12 bases had no gene match. Germline CDR1 reads SGHRS; CDR2 reads YFSETQ. The CDR3 is made up of 16 amino acids. This chain's CDR3 is CASYGEGGTRTDTQYF. In DNA, the CDR3 is TGCGCCAGCTATGGAGAAGGGGGCACGCGCACAGATACGCAGTATTTT.

This chain links TRBV5-4 with TRBJ1-2; the match to TRBD1 covers 8 bases. Unmatched junction bases numbered 13, after V lost 4 bases and J lost 8 bases. This CDR3 comprises 15 residues. The germline gives CDR1 SGHNT, CDR2 YYREEE (reference sequence). The CDR3 is CASSQQTDRGGGYTF. CDR3 in DNA: TGTGCCAGCAGCCAACAAACCGACAGGGGTGGCGGCTACACCTTC.

The V call is TRBV28, the J call TRBJ1-3; 10 bases are shared with TRBD1. V shed 6 bases, J shed 1 base, and the junction held 3 bases outside the gene matches. Germline lookup yields CDR1 MDHEN and CDR2 SYDVKM. This CDR3 contains 15 residues. The CDR3 region has the DNA TGTGCCAGCAGGGGGACAGGGGATTCTGGAAACACCATATATTTT. It translates to CASRGTGDSGNTIYF.

The V gene is TRBV20-1, the J gene TRBJ2-7, with D uncertain. The V gene's germline CDR1 is DFQATT and CDR2 SNEGSKA (reference sequence). The CDR3 sequence is 11 residues long. The V and J ends lost 5 bases and 3 bases respectively, with 8 bases between them. As DNA, the CDR3 is TGCAGTGCTCTACTCGGCTACGAGCAGTACTTC. It encodes CSALLGYEQYF.

The V and J genes are TRBV2 and TRBJ2-7; either TRBD1 or TRBD2 may fit D (5 bases each). The CDR3 length is 13 residues. The V gene's germline CDR1 is SNHLY and CDR2 FYNNEI. The ends were cut back, 4 bases at V and 2 bases at J, with 9 bases in the middle. The chain's CDR3 is CASSGDGTYEQYF. The CDR3 DNA sequence: TGTGCCAGCAGTGGGGACGGAACCTACGAGCAGTACTTC.

The chain recombines TRBV6-5 with TRBJ1-2, with D hard to call. Germline CDR1 and CDR2: MNHEY and SVGAGI. The V end lost 6 bases, the J end lost 3 bases, and 17 bases lay between the germline ends. The CDR3 sequence is 15 residues long. CDR3 amino acids: CASRSPDGLDYGYTF. For the CDR3, the DNA is TGTGCCAGCAGATCCCCCGACGGTCTAGACTATGGCTACACCTTC.

With regard to this clone: Other DNA sequences in this sample translate to the same CDR3. The chain joins TRBV18 to TRBJ1-1; D is ambiguous. The germline CDR1 and CDR2 sequences are KGHSH and LQKENI. V lost 3 bases, J lost 5 bases, and 10 bases lay in between. The CDR3 runs 13 residues. Here the CDR3 reads CASSPPLGTEAFF. In nucleotides, the CDR3 is TGTGCCAGCTCACCCCCGTTAGGGACTGAAGCTTTCTTT.

The chain has TRBV27 and TRBJ1-2; possibly TRBD1 for D (6 bases). The CDR3 loop spans 14 amino acids. Germline loops: CDR1 MNHEY, CDR2 SMNVEV (reference sequence). V lost 5 bases to trimming and J lost 4 bases, with 14 bases between them. CDR3 in DNA: TGTGCCAGCAGTATTCACAGGGATGGCTATGGCTACACCTTC. The encoded protein is CASSIHRDGYGYTF.

The chain joins TRBV15 to TRBJ2-7, with 11 positions matching TRBD2. Germline-derived CDR1 and CDR2 are LNHNV and YYDKDF (reference sequence). J gave up 3 bases and V 2 bases, and 3 bases lay outside the gene matches. The CDR3 covers 15 residues. Here the CDR3 reads CATSRPGTSGYEQYF. The CDR3 nucleotides read TGTGCCACCAGCAGACCCGGGACTAGCGGCTACGAGCAGTACTTC.

The V and J genes are TRBV11-3 and TRBJ2-5; tentative D call: TRBD1 (5 bases). Trimming left V 2 bases short and J 4 bases short, with 8 bases between. The length of the CDR3 is 13 residues. Germline CDR1 is SGHNT and CDR2 is YENEEA. CDR3 loop: CASSLWQGETQYF. The CDR3 region has the DNA TGTGCCAGCAGCTTATGGCAGGGAGAGACCCAGTACTTC.

The CDR3 DNA is TGTGCCAGCAGCTCAAGGGTAGGAGGCTGGGAGACCCAGTACTTC. Its translation: CASSSRVGGWETQYF. The V gene is TRBV5-6, the J gene TRBJ2-5; the D gene is possibly TRBD2 (5 bases). The CDR3 runs to 15 residues. Deletions cut 3 bases from V and 5 bases from J, with 17 bases between. Looked up from germline, CDR1 is SGHDT and CDR2 is YYEEEE.

The J gene is TRBJ2-4, the V gene TRBV4-1; no clear D. Trimming stripped 5 bases from V and 0 bases from J, with 14 bases between. This CDR3 spans 16 amino acids. CDR1 is MGHRA, CDR2 YSYEKL, per germline. CDR3 DNA sequence: TGCGCCAGCAGCTACAAACCAACAGAAGCCAAAAACATTCAGTACTTC. This translates into CASSYKPTEAKNIQYF.

The J gene is TRBJ1-1, the V gene TRBV28; TRBD1 is a possible D gene (5 bases). Germline V gives CDR1 MDHEN, CDR2 SYDVKM. V was shortened by 3 bases and J by 5 bases, with 13 bases between the two germline ends. The CDR3 runs to 14 residues. The CDR3 spells CASSFWGGRTEAFF. CDR3 nucleotide sequence: TGTGCCAGCAGTTTTTGGGGCGGGAGAACTGAAGCTTTCTTT.

The rearrangement links TRBV30 to TRBJ1-4; 9 bases fit TRBD1. The CDR3 is 16 amino acids. The germline CDR1 and CDR2 sequences are GTSNPN and SVGIG (reference sequence). Losses at the gene ends were 3 bases for V and 7 bases for J; bases not matched to a gene: 12. DNA of the CDR3: TGTGCCTGGAGCTCCTCCAGGACAGGGGTGATTGAAAAACTGTTTTTT. It is translated as CAWSSSRTGVIEKLFF.